Each of the 12 T cell receptor beta chains below was sequenced from the same sample in a study of regulatory T cells in long-lasting Graves disease. Building the TCR beta libraries relied on iRepertoire HTBI primers, and CDR3 regions underwent Arm-PCR. TCRdb called the multiplex PCR reads again in MiXCR, with one record for every CDR3 protein. In the table there are 700,000 or so distinct CDR3 sequences, about 30% of which are singletons. Documented time point: persistent/refractory GD, antithyroid drugs over 5 years with positive TRAb. PBMCs were the source of the RNA used for TCR sequencing. The material was peripheral blood mononuclear cells (PBMCs), obtained when the disease was refractory, from a patient treated with antithyroid drugs. These receptors came from a female donor with Graves disease.

This clonotype has just one count. The gene calls are TRBV4-2 and TRBJ1-2; D unclear. V lost 0 bases and J 3 bases, leaving 8 bases between the germline ends. Germline V gene data show CDR1 as LGHNA and CDR2 as YNFKEQ. The CDR3 runs 14 residues. CDR3 coding DNA: TGTGCCAGCAGCCAAGATGGGCGGGACTATGGCTACACCTTC. Encoded protein: CASSQDGRDYGYTF.

This clonotype appeared once. The chain joins TRBV10-2 to TRBJ2-5; possibly TRBD2 for D (5 bases). Per germline, CDR1 WSHSY and CDR2 SAAADI. There are 13 residues in the CDR3. Trimming removed 3 bases at V and 4 bases at J, with 9 bases between. Here the CDR3 reads CASSEVGGETQYF. As DNA, the CDR3 is TGCGCCAGCAGTGAAGTTGGAGGAGAGACCCAGTACTTC.

This clonotype came up many times. The chain uses TRBV6-2 or TRBV6-3 and TRBJ2-1; D is ambiguous. The CDR3 spans 14 residues. The germline CDR1 and CDR2 sequences are MNHEY and SVGEGT. V was pared by 5 bases and J by 0 bases, with 8 bases between. The CDR3 here is CASSSTYSYNEQFF. CDR3 sequence (DNA): TGTGCCAGCAGTAGCACGTACTCCTACAATGAGCAGTTCTTC.

The table lists this clonotype with many counts. The V gene is TRBV20-1, the J gene TRBJ2-5; 8 nucleotides align to TRBD1. This CDR3 comprises 13 residues. Trimming cost V 6 bases and J 1 base; bases outside gene matches: 4. The germline V gene encodes CDR1 DFQATT and CDR2 SNEGSKA (reference sequence). This CDR3 reads CSATDRGQETQYF. The CDR3, as DNA: TGCAGTGCCACCGACAGGGGCCAAGAGACCCAGTACTTC.

The chain combines TRBV20-1 with TRBJ1-2; D is ambiguous. Trimming took off 5 bases at V and 3 bases at J, with 19 bases between the two ends. The CDR3 runs to 15 residues. CDR1 is DFQATT, CDR2 SNEGSKA, per germline (reference sequence). The DNA for the CDR3 is TGCAGTGCTGAAAACGCCGCCGGCACCTACTATGGCTACACCTTC. Protein product: CSAENAAGTYYGYTF.

The chain employs TRBV11-2 and TRBJ2-5, with 8 bases fitting TRBD2. CDR1 is SGHAT, CDR2 FQNNGV, per germline. Germline trimming cut 0 bases from V and 4 bases from J; bases unmatched to any gene: 7. The CDR3 loop spans 16 amino acids. CDR3 sequence reads: CASSLDAGGVRETQYF. In nucleotides, the CDR3 is TGTGCCAGCAGCTTAGATGCGGGAGGAGTACGAGAGACCCAGTACTTC.

In this sample, this clonotype turned up a few times. The V call is TRBV6-1, the J call TRBJ1-1; D might be TRBD1 (6 bases). Trimming shortened V by 6 bases and J by 5 bases, and 13 bases separated the two germline ends. CDR1 MNHNS and CDR2 SASEGT come from the germline V gene. The CDR3 extends over 13 amino acids. The CDR3 sequence: CASSRGRRTEAFF. For the CDR3, the DNA is TGTGCCAGCAGCAGGGGTCGGAGAACTGAAGCTTTCTTT.

Only a few counts were recorded for this clonotype. The chain employs TRBV6-1 and TRBJ1-5; the D gene is possibly TRBD1 (6 bases). The germline V gene has CDR1 MNHNS and CDR2 SASEGT. V was trimmed by 6 bases and J by 7 bases, leaving 19 bases between them. This CDR3 has 15 amino acids. The CDR3 reads CASRPLTGFEQPQHF. The DNA for the CDR3 is TGTGCCAGCAGGCCCTTGACAGGTTTTGAACAGCCCCAGCATTTT.

This clonotype has just a few counts. This chain links TRBV9 with TRBJ2-7; the match to TRBD2 covers 10 bases. The CDR3 spans 14 residues. Germline V gene data show CDR1 as SGDLS and CDR2 as YYNGEE. The ends lost 7 bases at V and 4 bases at J; junction bases unmatched: 8. CDR3 amino acids: CASARTSGFYEQYF. CDR3 sequence (DNA): TGTGCCAGCGCCAGGACTAGCGGCTTTTACGAGCAGTACTTC.

The V call is TRBV28, the J call TRBJ1-1; D gene unclear. The germline V gene encodes CDR1 MDHEN and CDR2 SYDVKM. This CDR3 is 14 amino acids long. V lost 6 bases, J lost 0 bases, and 11 bases lay in between. The DNA for the CDR3 is TGTGCCAGCAGGAAACACTTTATGAACACTGAAGCTTTCTTT. Translation gives CASRKHFMNTEAFF.

The chain has TRBV6-1 and TRBJ1-1; D uncertain. This CDR3 has 13 residues. V lost 7 bases and J 8 bases, leaving 17 bases between the germline ends. Germline V gene sequence: CDR1 MNHNS, CDR2 SASEGT. DNA for the CDR3: TGTGCCAGCAACCGAGCGGCACGTCGGGAAGCTTTCTTT. Translated, it gives CASNRAARREAFF.

The V gene is TRBV4-1, the J gene TRBJ1-1; perhaps TRBD1 as D (6 bases). V was pared by 0 bases and J by 3 bases, with 11 bases between. CDR1 is MGHRA, CDR2 YSYEKL, per germline. CDR3 length equals 15 residues. The CDR3 reads CASSQDRGPDTEAFF. The CDR3 DNA follows: TGCGCCAGCAGCCAAGACAGGGGCCCGGACACTGAAGCTTTCTTT.